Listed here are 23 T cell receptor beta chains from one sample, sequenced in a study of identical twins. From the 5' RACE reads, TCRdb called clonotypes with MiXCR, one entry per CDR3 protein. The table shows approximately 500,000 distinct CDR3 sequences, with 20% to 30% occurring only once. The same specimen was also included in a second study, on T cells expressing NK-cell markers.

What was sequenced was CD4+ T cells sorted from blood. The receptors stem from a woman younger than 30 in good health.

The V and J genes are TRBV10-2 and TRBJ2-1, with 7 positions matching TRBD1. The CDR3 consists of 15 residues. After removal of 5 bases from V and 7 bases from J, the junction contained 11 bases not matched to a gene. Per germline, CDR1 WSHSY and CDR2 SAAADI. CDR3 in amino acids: CASSRSRDSTNEQFF. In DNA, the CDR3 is TGCGCCAGCAGTCGGTCCCGGGACAGTACGAATGAGCAGTTCTTC.

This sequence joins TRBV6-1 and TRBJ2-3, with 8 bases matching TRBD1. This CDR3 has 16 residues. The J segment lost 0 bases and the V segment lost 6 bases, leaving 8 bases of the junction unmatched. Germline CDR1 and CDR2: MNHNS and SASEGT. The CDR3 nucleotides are TGTGCCAGCAGCCAGATCCGACAGGGGAGCACAGATACGCAGTATTTT. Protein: CASSQIRQGSTDTQYF.

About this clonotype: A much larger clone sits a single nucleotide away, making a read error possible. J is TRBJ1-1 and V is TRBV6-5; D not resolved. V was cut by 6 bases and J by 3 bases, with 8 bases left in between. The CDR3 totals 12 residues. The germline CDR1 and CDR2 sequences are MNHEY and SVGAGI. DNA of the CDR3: TGTGCCAGCAGCCACCGGGACACTGAAGCTTTCTTT. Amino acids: CASSHRDTEAFF.

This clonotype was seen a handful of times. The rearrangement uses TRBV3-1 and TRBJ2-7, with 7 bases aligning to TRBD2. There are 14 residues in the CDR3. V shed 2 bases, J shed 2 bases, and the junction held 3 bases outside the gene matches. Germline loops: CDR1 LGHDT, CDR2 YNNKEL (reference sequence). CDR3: CASSQLAVTYEQYF. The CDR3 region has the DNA TGTGCCAGCAGCCAACTAGCGGTTACCTACGAGCAGTACTTC.

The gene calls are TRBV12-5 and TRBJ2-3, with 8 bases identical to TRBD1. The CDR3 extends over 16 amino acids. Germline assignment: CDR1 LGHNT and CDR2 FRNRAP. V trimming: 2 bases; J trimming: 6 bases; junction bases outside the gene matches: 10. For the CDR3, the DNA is TGTGCTAGTGGTTTGCGCTTGACAGGGGCACATGATACGCAGTATTTT. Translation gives CASGLRLTGAHDTQYF.

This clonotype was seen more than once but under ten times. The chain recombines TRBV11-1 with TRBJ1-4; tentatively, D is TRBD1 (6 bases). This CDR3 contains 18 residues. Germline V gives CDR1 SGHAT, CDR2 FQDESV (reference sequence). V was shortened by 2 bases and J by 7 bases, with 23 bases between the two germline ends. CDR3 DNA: TGTGCCAGCAGCTTACGTACTGGACCTACGGGGGCGAGTGAAAAACTGTTTTTT. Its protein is CASSLRTGPTGASEKLFF.

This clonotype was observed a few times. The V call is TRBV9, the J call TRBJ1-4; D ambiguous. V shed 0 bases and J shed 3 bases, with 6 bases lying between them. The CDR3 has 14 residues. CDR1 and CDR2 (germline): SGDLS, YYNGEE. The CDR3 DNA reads TGTGCCAGCAGCGTAGACCTAGCTAATGAAAAACTGTTTTTT. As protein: CASSVDLANEKLFF.

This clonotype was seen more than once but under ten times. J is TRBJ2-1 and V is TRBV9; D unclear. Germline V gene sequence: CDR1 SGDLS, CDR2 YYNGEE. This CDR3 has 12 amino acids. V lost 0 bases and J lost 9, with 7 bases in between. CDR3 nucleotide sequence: TGTGCCAGCAGCGTAGCTACGGGTGAGCAGTTCTTC. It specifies CASSVATGEQFF.

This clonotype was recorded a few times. The CDR3 reads CAISESRLAGGREQFF. DNA for the CDR3: TGTGCCATCAGTGAGTCGAGGCTAGCGGGGGGGCGTGAGCAGTTCTTC. The chain uses TRBV10-3 and TRBJ2-1; TRBD2 matches 12 bases. The length of the CDR3 is 16 residues. The germline CDR1 and CDR2 sequences are ENHRY and SYGVKD. After removal of 0 bases from V and 9 bases from J, the junction contained 6 bases not matched to a gene.

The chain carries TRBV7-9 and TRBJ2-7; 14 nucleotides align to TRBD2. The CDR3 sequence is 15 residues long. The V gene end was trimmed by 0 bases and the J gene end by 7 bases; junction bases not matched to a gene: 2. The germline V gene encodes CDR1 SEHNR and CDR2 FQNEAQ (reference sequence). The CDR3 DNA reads TGTGCCAGCAGCTTAGCTGGGACTAGCGGGGGTGAGCAGTACTTC. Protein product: CASSLAGTSGGEQYF.

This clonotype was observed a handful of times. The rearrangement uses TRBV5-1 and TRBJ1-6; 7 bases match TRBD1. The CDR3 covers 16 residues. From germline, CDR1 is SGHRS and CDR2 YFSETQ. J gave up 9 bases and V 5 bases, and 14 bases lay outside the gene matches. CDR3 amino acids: CASSRGTAGVISPLHF. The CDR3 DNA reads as TGCGCCAGCAGTAGAGGGACAGCCGGGGTAATTTCACCCCTCCACTTT.

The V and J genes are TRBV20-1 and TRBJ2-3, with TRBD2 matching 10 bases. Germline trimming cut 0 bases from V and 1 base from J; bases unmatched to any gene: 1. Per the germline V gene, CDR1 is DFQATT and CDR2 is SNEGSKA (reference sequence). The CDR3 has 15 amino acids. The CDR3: CSAREAGGGTDTQYF. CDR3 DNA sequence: TGCAGTGCTAGAGAAGCGGGAGGGGGCACAGATACGCAGTATTTT.

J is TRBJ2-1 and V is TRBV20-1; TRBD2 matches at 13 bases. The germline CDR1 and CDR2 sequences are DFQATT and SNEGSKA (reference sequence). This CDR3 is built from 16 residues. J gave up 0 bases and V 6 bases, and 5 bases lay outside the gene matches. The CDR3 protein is CSATGTSGNSYNEQFF. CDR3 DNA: TGCAGTGCAACCGGGACTAGCGGGAACTCCTACAATGAGCAGTTCTTC.

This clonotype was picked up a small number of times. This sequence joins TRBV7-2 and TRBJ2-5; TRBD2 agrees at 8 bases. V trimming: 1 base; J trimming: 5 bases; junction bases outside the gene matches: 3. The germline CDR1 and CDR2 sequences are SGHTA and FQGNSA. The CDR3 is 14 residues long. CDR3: CASSLVREGETQYF. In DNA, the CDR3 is TGTGCCAGCAGCTTAGTTCGGGAGGGTGAGACCCAGTACTTC.

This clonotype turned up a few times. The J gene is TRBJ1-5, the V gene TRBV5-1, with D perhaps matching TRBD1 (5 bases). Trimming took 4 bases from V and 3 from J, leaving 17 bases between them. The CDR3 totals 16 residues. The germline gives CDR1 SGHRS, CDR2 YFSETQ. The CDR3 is CASSPGGGLFNQPQHF. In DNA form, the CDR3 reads TGCGCCAGCAGCCCTGGCGGGGGACTGTTCAATCAGCCCCAGCATTTT.

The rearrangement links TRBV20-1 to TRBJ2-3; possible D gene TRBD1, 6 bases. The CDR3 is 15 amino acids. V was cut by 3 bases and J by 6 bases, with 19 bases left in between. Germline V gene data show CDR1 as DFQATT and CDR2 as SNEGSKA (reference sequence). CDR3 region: CSASPDRHSPDTQYF. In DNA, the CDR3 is TGCAGTGCTAGTCCCGACAGGCACTCCCCCGATACGCAGTATTTT.

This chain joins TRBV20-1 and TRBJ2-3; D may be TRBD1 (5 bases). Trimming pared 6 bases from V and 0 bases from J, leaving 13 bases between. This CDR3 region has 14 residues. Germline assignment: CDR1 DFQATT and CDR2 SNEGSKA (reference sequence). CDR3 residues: CSALSPGSTDTQYF. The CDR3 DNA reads TGCAGTGCCCTGAGTCCAGGGAGCACAGATACGCAGTATTTT.

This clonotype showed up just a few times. The CDR3 nucleotides read TGCGCCAGCAGCCCCGGACTAGCCCTGGGGCAGTTCTTC. Its translation: CASSPGLALGQFF. The rearrangement joins TRBV5-1 to TRBJ2-1; 8 nucleotides agree with TRBD2. This CDR3 has 13 amino acids. V shed 4 bases and J 12 bases; nucleotides not matched to a gene: 9. Germline CDR1 SGHRS, CDR2 YFSETQ.

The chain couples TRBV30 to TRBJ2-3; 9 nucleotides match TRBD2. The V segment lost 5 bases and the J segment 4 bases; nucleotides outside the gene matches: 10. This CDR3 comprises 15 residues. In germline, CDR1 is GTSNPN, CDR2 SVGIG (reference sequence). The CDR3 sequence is CAWEGLAGPSDTQYF. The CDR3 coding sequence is TGTGCCTGGGAGGGGCTAGCGGGGCCCTCAGATACGCAGTATTTT.

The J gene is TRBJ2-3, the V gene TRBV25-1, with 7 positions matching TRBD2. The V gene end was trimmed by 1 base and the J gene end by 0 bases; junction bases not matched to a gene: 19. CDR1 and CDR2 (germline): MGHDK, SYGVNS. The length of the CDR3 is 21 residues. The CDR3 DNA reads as TGTGCCAGCAGTGAATCGTTTCGGGGGGACCCTAGCGAAGAAAGCACAGATACGCAGTATTTT. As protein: CASSESFRGDPSEESTDTQYF.

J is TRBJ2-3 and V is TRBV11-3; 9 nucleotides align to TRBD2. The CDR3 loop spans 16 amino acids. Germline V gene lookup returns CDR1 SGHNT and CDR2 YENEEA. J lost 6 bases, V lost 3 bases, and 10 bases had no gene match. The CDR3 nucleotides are TGTGCCAGCAGCTTCTCATCGCGGGAGGGCCTGGATACGCAGTATTTT. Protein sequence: CASSFSSREGLDTQYF.

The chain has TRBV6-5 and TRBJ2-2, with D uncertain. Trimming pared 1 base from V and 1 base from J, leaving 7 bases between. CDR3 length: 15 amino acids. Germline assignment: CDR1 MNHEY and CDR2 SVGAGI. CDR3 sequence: CASSYWGGNTGELFF. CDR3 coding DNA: TGTGCCAGCAGTTACTGGGGTGGGAACACCGGGGAGCTGTTTTTT.

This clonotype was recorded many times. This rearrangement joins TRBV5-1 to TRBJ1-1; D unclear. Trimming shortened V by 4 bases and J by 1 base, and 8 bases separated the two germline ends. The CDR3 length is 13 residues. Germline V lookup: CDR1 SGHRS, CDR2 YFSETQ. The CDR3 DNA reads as TGCGCCAGCAGCCCCCTTGGGAACACTGAAGCTTTCTTT. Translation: CASSPLGNTEAFF.